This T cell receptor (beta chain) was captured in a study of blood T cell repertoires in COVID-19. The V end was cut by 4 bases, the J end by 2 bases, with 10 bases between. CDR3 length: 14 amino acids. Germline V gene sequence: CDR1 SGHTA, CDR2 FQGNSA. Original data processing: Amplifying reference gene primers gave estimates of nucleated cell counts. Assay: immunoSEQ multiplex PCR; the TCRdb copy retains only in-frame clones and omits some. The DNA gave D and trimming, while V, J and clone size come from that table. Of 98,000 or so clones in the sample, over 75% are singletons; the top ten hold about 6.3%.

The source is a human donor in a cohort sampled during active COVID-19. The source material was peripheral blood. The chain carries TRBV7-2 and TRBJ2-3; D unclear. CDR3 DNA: TGTGCCAGCAGCTGGAATCGACTCACAGATACGCAGTATTTT. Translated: CASSWNRLTDTQYF.